The rows below give T cell receptor beta chains drawn from one sample of a study of T-cell reconstitution after alpha-beta-depleted transplantation in children. TCRdb itself ran the PCR reads through MiXCR, one entry per CDR3 protein. The repertoire has about 50,000 distinct CDR3 sequences, under 6.5% of them found once; the top ten carry about 33%. Sequencing was performed on PBMCs, mostly from graft donor cells, taken 60 days after TCRalphabeta/CD19-depleted stem cell transplant. These receptor sequences come from a female patient aged 2-10 years who had a stem cell transplant for aplastic anemia, so the T cells may come from the graft donor. Each CDR3 is given with its conserved first and last residue. The D gene is left open where the match is weak. Clone size appears in some rows only: once, few, many, or a class for an expanded clone.

cdr3_aa | cdr3_nt | v_call | d_call | clone_size | j_call
CASSFPESSYEQYF | TGCGCCAGCAGCTTTCCAGAGTCCTCCTACGAGCAGTACTTC | TRBV5-1 | . | many | TRBJ2-7
CASSRGPGANVLTF | TGTGCCAGCTCCCGGGGGCCTGGGGCCAACGTCCTGACTTTC | TRBV18 | . | many | TRBJ2-6
CSATVPSGGADTQYF | TGCAGTGCTACGGTTCCGTCAGGGGGGGCAGATACGCAGTATTTT | TRBV20-1 | . | . | TRBJ2-3
CASSPLRGAAEQYF | TGTGCCAGCTCACCCCTACGCGGGGCTGCCGAGCAGTACTTC | TRBV18 | . | many | TRBJ2-7
CSARRSSGGAPDTQYF | TGCAGTGCTAGAAGGAGCAGCGGGGGGGCCCCAGATACGCAGTATTTT | TRBV20-1 | TRBD2 | many | TRBJ2-3
CASSIISGANVLTF | TGTGCCAGTAGTATCATTTCTGGGGCCAACGTCCTGACTTTC | TRBV19 | . | . | TRBJ2-6
CASSYRQFEQYF | TGTGCCAGCAGTTACAGACAGTTTGAGCAGTACTTC | TRBV6-6 | . | many | TRBJ2-7
CASDAGGDYGYTF | TGTGCCAGCGACGCGGGAGGGGACTATGGCTACACCTTC | TRBV3-1 | . | . | TRBJ1-2
CSARRGPRGEQYF | TGCAGTGCTAGGAGGGGACCCAGAGGGGAGCAGTACTTC | TRBV20-1 | . | many | TRBJ2-7
CASSQGWGFFMKGDTEAFF | TGTGCCAGCAGCCAAGGTTGGGGGTTCTTCATGAAGGGGGACACTGAAGCTTTCTTT | TRBV4-2 | . | few | TRBJ1-1
CASRQTGTSPHEQFF | TGTGCCAGCAGACAGACCGGGACTAGTCCTCATGAGCAGTTCTTC | TRBV25-1 | TRBD2 | many | TRBJ2-1
CASSSDPFGYTF | TGTGCCAGCAGCTCGGACCCGTTCGGGTACACCTTC | TRBV7-3 | . | . | TRBJ1-2
CASSLLGLAGVYEQYF | TGTGCCAGCAGCCTACTGGGACTAGCGGGGGTGTACGAGCAGTACTTC | TRBV11-2 | TRBD2 | many | TRBJ2-7
CANSFGTPCF | TGTGCCAACTCCTTCGGGACTCCCTGCTTC | TRBV4-2 | . | many | TRBJ2-7
CASSLGWDSEKKLFF | TGTGCCAGCAGCTTAGGCTGGGACAGCGAGAAAAAACTGTTTTTT | TRBV7-8 | TRBD1 | . | TRBJ1-4
CASSPLSQGTGANVLTF | TGTGCCAGCAGTCCCCTCTCGCAGGGGACTGGGGCCAACGTCCTGACTTTC | TRBV27 | . | . | TRBJ2-6
CASSWGAVQETQYF | TGCGCCAGCAGCTGGGGGGCAGTTCAAGAGACCCAGTACTTC | TRBV5-1 | . | many | TRBJ2-5
CGSSSVGTRAYNEQFF | TGTGGCAGCAGCTCTGTGGGGACTAGGGCGTACAATGAGCAGTTCTTC | TRBV7-1 | TRBD2 | . | TRBJ2-1
CSAREGAGYYGYTF | TGCAGTGCTAGAGAAGGGGCCGGATACTATGGCTACACCTTC | TRBV20-1 | . | many | TRBJ1-2
CASSLWGATEAFF | TGTGCCAGCAGCTTATGGGGGGCCACTGAAGCTTTCTTT | TRBV7-6 | . | few | TRBJ1-1
CASSPGQGRNQPQHF | TGTGCCAGCTCACCAGGACAGGGAAGGAATCAGCCCCAGCATTTT | TRBV18 | TRBD1 | many | TRBJ1-5
CASSARWRANTGELFF | TGTGCCAGCAGTGCGAGGTGGAGGGCGAACACCGGGGAGCTGTTTTTT | TRBV2 | . | many | TRBJ2-2
CASSFYSRVNEQFF | TGTGCCAGCAGCTTCTACTCCAGGGTGAATGAGCAGTTCTTC | TRBV7-2 | . | many | TRBJ2-1
CASSLSPGNTEAFF | TGCGCCAGCAGCTTGTCGCCGGGGAACACTGAAGCTTTCTTT | TRBV5-1 | . | many | TRBJ1-1
CSVDRSRVYNEQFF | TGCAGCGTTGATAGGTCCAGGGTATACAATGAGCAGTTCTTC | TRBV29-1 | . | many | TRBJ2-1
CASSLGWGNSNQPQHF | TGTGCCAGCAGCTTGGGGTGGGGGAATAGCAATCAGCCCCAGCATTTT | TRBV5-6 | . | many | TRBJ1-5
CASSAGTVTETQYF | TGCGCCAGCAGCGCCGGGACAGTAACTGAGACCCAGTACTTC | TRBV5-1 | TRBD1 | many | TRBJ2-5
CASSEVAGGYNEQFF | TGTGCCAGCAGTGAGGTCGCGGGGGGGTACAATGAGCAGTTCTTC | TRBV6-4 | TRBD2 | many | TRBJ2-1
CAISERQGGSGPQHF | TGTGCCATCAGTGAGCGGCAGGGGGGGTCGGGGCCCCAGCATTTT | TRBV10-3 | TRBD1 | few | TRBJ1-5
CASSLVGLVNGYTF | TGTGCCAGCAGCTTAGTGGGGCTGGTAAACGGCTACACCTTC | TRBV7-3 | . | many | TRBJ1-2
CSVAGQGKNTGELFF | TGCAGCGTTGCGGGACAGGGGAAGAACACCGGGGAGCTGTTTTTT | TRBV29-1 | TRBD1 | many | TRBJ2-2
CASSSLDEQFF | TGTGCCAGCAGCTCTCTTGATGAGCAGTTCTTC | TRBV9 | . | many | TRBJ2-1
CSARVPGGYTEAFF | TGCAGTGCTAGAGTCCCAGGGGGCTACACTGAAGCTTTCTTT | TRBV20-1 | TRBD1 | medium-sized | TRBJ1-1
CSAQAGQGANEQYF | TGCAGTGCACAGGCGGGGCAGGGGGCCAACGAGCAGTACTTC | TRBV20-1 | TRBD1 | many | TRBJ2-7
CASSSFPGQGALEQYF | TGTGCCAGCAGCTCCTTCCCAGGACAGGGGGCTCTCGAGCAGTACTTC | TRBV5-6 | TRBD1 | many | TRBJ2-7
CASSYLAGSNEQYF | TGTGCCAGCAGTTACTTAGCGGGATCGAACGAGCAGTACTTC | TRBV6-2/TRBV6-3 | TRBD2 | many | TRBJ2-7
CASSRSGSTDTQYF | TGTGCCAGCAGTCGTAGCGGTAGCACAGATACGCAGTATTTT | TRBV11-2 | . | few | TRBJ2-3
CASTPEVLHGYTF | TGTGCCAGCACCCCGGAAGTTCTTCATGGCTACACCTTC | TRBV12-3/TRBV12-4 | . | medium-sized | TRBJ1-2
CATILTSGSATDTQYF | TGTGCCACCATTCTGACTAGCGGGTCCGCCACAGATACGCAGTATTTT | TRBV6-6 | TRBD2 | . | TRBJ2-3
CAWARGQGRSPLHF | TGTGCCTGGGCCCGGGGACAGGGTCGTTCACCCCTCCACTTT | TRBV30 | TRBD1 | large | TRBJ1-6
CASFEGLAVTYNEQFF | TGCGCCAGCTTCGAGGGACTAGCGGTTACCTACAATGAGCAGTTCTTC | TRBV5-1 | TRBD2 | many | TRBJ2-1
CSAPEPRLAVWEQFF | TGCAGTGCGCCCGAACCCAGACTAGCAGTCTGGGAGCAGTTCTTC | TRBV20-1 | TRBD2 | many | TRBJ2-1
CASSSPSYNEQFF | TGTGCCAGCAGCTCCCCCTCCTACAATGAGCAGTTCTTC | TRBV5-4 | . | many | TRBJ2-1
CASRTSSPYNEQFF | TGTGCCAGCAGAACTAGCAGCCCCTACAATGAGCAGTTCTTC | TRBV28 | . | many | TRBJ2-1
CASSPSTASGNTIYF | TGCGCCAGCAGCCCGTCGACAGCCTCTGGAAACACCATATATTTT | TRBV5-1 | . | many | TRBJ1-3
CASSLGLATNTQYF | TGTGCCAGCAGTTTAGGACTAGCTACCAATACGCAGTATTTT | TRBV12-3/TRBV12-4 | TRBD2 | many | TRBJ2-3
CASSLGRASSPLHF | TGTGCCAGCAGTTTAGGACGGGCAAGTTCACCCCTCCACTTT | TRBV12-3/TRBV12-4 | . | many | TRBJ1-6
CASSGAGQPQHF | TGTGCCAGCTCAGGGGCGGGACAGCCCCAGCATTTT | TRBV6-1 | . | many | TRBJ1-5
CSARGLEYNEQFF | TGCAGTGCTAGGGGACTAGAATACAATGAGCAGTTCTTC | TRBV20-1 | TRBD2 | many | TRBJ2-1
CASRQSRQDSYTF | TGTGCCAGCAGACAATCCCGACAGGACAGCTACACCTTC | TRBV6-1 | . | few | TRBJ1-2
CASSPGAIGGQETQYF | TGCGCCAGCAGCCCCGGGGCCATCGGGGGGCAAGAGACCCAGTACTTC | TRBV5-1 | TRBD2 | many | TRBJ2-5
CASLGGGSRIEKLFF | TGTGCCAGTCTTGGAGGAGGCAGCCGGATCGAAAAACTGTTTTTT | TRBV6-1 | . | . | TRBJ1-4
CASSYRASTDTQYF | TGTGCCAGCAGCTACAGGGCTAGCACAGATACGCAGTATTTT | TRBV6-5 | . | many | TRBJ2-3